The 14 T cell receptor beta chains given below trace back to one sample, sequenced in a study of memory B cells and T cells in multiple sclerosis (dated by TCRdb to the late 2010s). These TCRs' antigens remain unknown. Autoproliferating (CFSEdim) and non-proliferating (CFSEhi) T cell fractions were sequenced separately after stimulus-free culture of CFSE-labeled PBMCs. In total, roughly 4.5x10^7 CFSE-labeled PBMCs were cultured without stimulus for less than 8 days, after which replicate wells were pooled. The method behind the library was the immunoSEQ multiplex PCR assay. Sourced from immuneACCESS, this table was stored by TCRdb with only in-frame sequences that have V and J called. A share of the clones is absent; for the studies checked, an unresolved V gene accounts for under half, and the remainder has no known explanation. The sample table contains over 35,000 clones; only one count was recorded for approximately 80% of them. The ten largest make up roughly 1% of the sample.

The specimen sequenced was PBMCs from blood kept in culture. These receptors were taken from a human donor with multiple sclerosis.

The V gene is TRBV7-2, the J gene TRBJ1-1; 7 nucleotides align to TRBD1. The germline V gene encodes CDR1 SGHTA and CDR2 FQGNSA. After removal of 5 bases from V and 3 bases from J, the junction contained 9 bases not matched to a gene. The CDR3 is 15 amino acids. The CDR3 DNA is TGTGCCAGCAGCGCCCAGACAGGGAGGCACACTGAAGCTTTCTTT. It encodes CASSAQTGRHTEAFF.

The V and J genes are TRBV28 and TRBJ1-6, with 7 bases identical to TRBD1. Losses at the gene ends were 2 bases for V and 9 bases for J; bases not matched to a gene: 7. The CDR3 loop spans 15 amino acids. Germline V lookup: CDR1 MDHEN, CDR2 SYDVKM. CDR3 region: CASSLEGALTSPLHF. DNA of the CDR3: TGTGCCAGCAGTTTAGAGGGGGCGCTCACTTCACCCCTCCACTTT.

This clone was seen a handful of times. V is TRBV7-9 and J is TRBJ1-2; D may be TRBD1 (6 bases). The CDR3 is 15 residues long. Trimming left V 3 bases short and J 6 bases short, with 17 bases between. Germline V CDR1 and CDR2: SEHNR, FQNEAQ (reference sequence). The CDR3 sequence: CASSFGGLSSHGYTF. Here the CDR3 DNA reads TGTGCCAGCAGCTTCGGGGGCCTCAGCTCCCATGGCTACACCTTC. Supplemented by reference TRBV7-9 and TRBJ1-2, the full variable domain reads DTGVSQNPRHKITKRGQNVTFRCDPISEHNRLYWYRQTLGQGPEFLTYFQNEAQLEKSRLLSDRFSAERPKGSFSTLEIQRTEQGDSAMYLCASSFGGLSSHGYTFGSGTRLTVV.

The chain carries TRBV5-4 and TRBJ1-2; a weak D match, TRBD1 (6 bases). The CDR3 sequence is 15 residues long. Germline assignment: CDR1 SGHNT and CDR2 YYREEE (reference sequence). Trimming removed 2 bases from V and 2 bases from J, with 13 bases in between. The CDR3 is CASSFGQGINYGYTF. The CDR3 DNA follows: TGTGCCAGCAGCTTCGGGCAGGGGATAAACTATGGCTACACCTTC.

The chain recombines TRBV7-8 with TRBJ2-1; 8 bases fit TRBD2. CDR3 length: 14 residues. From germline, CDR1 is SGHVS and CDR2 FQNEAQ. The V and J ends lost 2 bases and 6 bases, in that order; junction bases with no gene match: 3. CDR3 sequence: CASSLNGGGNEQFF. The CDR3 DNA reads as TGTGCCAGCAGCTTAAACGGGGGGGGCAATGAGCAGTTCTTC.

For the CDR3, the DNA is TGTGCCAGCAGTCTACTATTCCGGGACAGGGAGTCTGGCACTGAAGCTTTCTTT. It translates to CASSLLFRDRESGTEAFF. This chain connects TRBV27 to TRBJ1-1; TRBD1 matches 9 bases. V gave up 5 bases and J gave up 4 bases; unmatched junction bases: 17. The length of the CDR3 is 18 residues. Germline CDR1 is MNHEY and CDR2 is SMNVEV (reference sequence).

The rearrangement uses TRBV5-1 and TRBJ2-3; the D is unclear. This CDR3 is 15 amino acids long. Germline assignment: CDR1 SGHRS and CDR2 YFSETQ. V was pared by 4 bases and J by 5 bases, with 17 bases between. This CDR3 reads CASSTEPELVDTQYF. CDR3 in DNA: TGCGCCAGCAGCACCGAACCAGAGTTGGTAGATACGCAGTATTTT.

This clone was observed a single time. The V call is TRBV11-1, the J call TRBJ2-7; 9 nucleotides agree with TRBD1. Per the germline V gene, CDR1 is SGHAT and CDR2 is FQDESV (reference sequence). The CDR3 length is 16 residues. After removal of 5 bases from V and 4 bases from J, the junction contained 12 bases not matched to a gene. CDR3: CASSIHVGQGNYEQYF. The DNA of the CDR3 is TGTGCCAGCAGCATACACGTCGGACAGGGGAATTACGAGCAGTACTTC.

The chain links TRBV5-5 to TRBJ1-6; D might be TRBD1 (5 bases). Trimming took 0 bases from V and 7 from J, leaving 14 bases between them. This CDR3 region has 16 residues. Germline assignment: CDR1 SGHKS and CDR2 YYEKEE (reference sequence). The CDR3 spells CASSLVPRAENSPLHF. The CDR3 nucleotides are TGTGCCAGCAGCTTGGTTCCCAGGGCAGAAAATTCACCCCTCCACTTT. Supplemented by reference TRBV5-5 and TRBJ1-6, the full variable domain reads DAGVTQSPTHLIKTRGQQVTLRCSPISGHKSVSWYQQVLGQGPQFIFQYYEKEERGRGNFPDRFSARQFPNYSSELNVNALLLGDSALYLCASSLVPRAENSPLHFGNGTRLTVT.

The rearrangement uses TRBV4-1 and TRBJ2-5, with D possibly TRBD1 on 7 matching bases. V lost 0 bases to trimming and J lost 5 bases, with 16 bases between them. This CDR3 comprises 16 residues. Germline values: CDR1 MGHRA, CDR2 YSYEKL. The CDR3 DNA reads TGCGCCAGCAGCCAAGACGACAGGGAGGATAAGGAGACCCAGTACTTC. As protein: CASSQDDREDKETQYF.

The genes are TRBV6-6 and TRBJ1-1, with 8 bases lining up with TRBD1. The CDR3 length is 15 residues. Germline CDR1 reads MNHNY; CDR2 reads SVGAGI (reference sequence). With V trimmed by 2 bases and J by 1 base, 3 bases remained unmatched. CDR3 bases: TGTGCCAGCAGTTACCCTGACAGGGGGAACACTGAAGCTTTCTTT. Protein: CASSYPDRGNTEAFF.

This rearrangement joins TRBV5-6 to TRBJ1-6, with D hard to call. CDR3 length equals 12 residues. Trimming stripped 0 bases from V and 12 bases from J, with 7 bases between. CDR1 is SGHDT, CDR2 YYEEEE, per germline. The CDR3 DNA sequence: TGTGCCAGCAGCTTGGTAGGCCTACCCCTCCACTTT. This codes for CASSLVGLPLHF. Full variable domain (outside the CDR3, taken from reference TRBV5-6 and TRBJ1-6): DAGVTQSPTHLIKTRGQQVTLRCSPKSGHDTVSWYQQALGQGPQFIFQYYEEEERQRGNFPDRFSGHQFPNYSSELNVNALLLGDSALYLCASSLVGLPLHFGNGTRLTVT.

V and J are TRBV20-1 and TRBJ2-7; D not resolved. Germline V gives CDR1 DFQATT, CDR2 SNEGSKA (reference sequence). The CDR3 is 11 residues long. V lost 6 bases and J lost 4, with 10 bases in between. The CDR3 reads CSAPNPYEQYF. The CDR3 nucleotides are TGCAGTGCCCCCAATCCATACGAGCAGTACTTC.

This chain links TRBV29-1 with TRBJ2-1; TRBD1 aligns across 10 bases. Looked up from germline, CDR1 is SQVTM and CDR2 is ANQGSEA. This CDR3 is 13 amino acids long. J gave up 4 bases and V 6 bases, and 3 bases lay outside the gene matches. CDR3 sequence (DNA): TGCAGCGTCCCGGGACAGGGGTACAATGAGCAGTTCTTC. Its translation: CSVPGQGYNEQFF.